This T cell receptor beta chain is from a study of spatial heterogeneity in lung cancer. Via MiXCR, TCRdb re-called the 5' RACE reads, giving one row per CDR3 protein. The table includes over 10,000 distinct CDR3 sequences, 3.9% detected once. Time point noted: sample taken at primary tumor resection. TCRs were sequenced from unsorted whole RNA of tumor, nontumor lung or PBMC. Germline lookup yields CDR1 SGHAT and CDR2 FQNNGV. Trimming took 4 bases from V and 3 from J; bases not matched to a gene: 5. This CDR3 has 14 amino acids. This clonotype was observed at least ten times. This beta chain appears as a stray read in a library generated for alpha chains; its size is not informative.

The sequence came from a male donor with early-stage non-small cell lung cancer. This sample comprised PBMCs, obtained at surgery. This sequence joins TRBV11-2 and TRBJ2-7, with TRBD2 matching over 8 bases. The CDR3: CASSWVGTSYEQYF. DNA for the CDR3: TGTGCCAGCAGCTGGGTGGGGACTAGCTACGAGCAGTACTTC.